In its sample, the clone carrying this T cell receptor beta chain was seen once. This entry belongs to a study of blood T cell repertoires in COVID-19. Overall study context: Samples taken during acute and convalescent COVID-19 were collected in the United States, Italy and Spain. PBMCs, B-cell-depleted T cells, or T cells provided the cDNA or gDNA that made up the material.

The CDR3 is made up of 14 amino acids. The germline V and J ends were trimmed by 2 bases and 5 bases, with 13 bases remaining between them. The germline V gene encodes CDR1 SGHRS and CDR2 YFSETQ. In the original analysis: Scientists estimated how many nucleated cells there were by amplifying reference gene primers. This table comes from immunoSEQ multiplex PCR, and its TCRdb copy is limited to in-frame clones, with some not included. D and trimming come from the DNA, and the V and J calls and clone size come from that table. The table lists 300,000 to 400,000 clones, more than 75% of them singletons.

The sequence was collected from a woman under 30 who had recovered from COVID-19. The rearrangement uses TRBV5-1 and TRBJ2-5; D is possibly TRBD1 (6 bases). The sample comprised peripheral blood. CDR3 sequence reads: CASSFWGPGETQYF. The CDR3 bases are TGCGCCAGCAGCTTCTGGGGGCCGGGGGAGACCCAGTACTTC.